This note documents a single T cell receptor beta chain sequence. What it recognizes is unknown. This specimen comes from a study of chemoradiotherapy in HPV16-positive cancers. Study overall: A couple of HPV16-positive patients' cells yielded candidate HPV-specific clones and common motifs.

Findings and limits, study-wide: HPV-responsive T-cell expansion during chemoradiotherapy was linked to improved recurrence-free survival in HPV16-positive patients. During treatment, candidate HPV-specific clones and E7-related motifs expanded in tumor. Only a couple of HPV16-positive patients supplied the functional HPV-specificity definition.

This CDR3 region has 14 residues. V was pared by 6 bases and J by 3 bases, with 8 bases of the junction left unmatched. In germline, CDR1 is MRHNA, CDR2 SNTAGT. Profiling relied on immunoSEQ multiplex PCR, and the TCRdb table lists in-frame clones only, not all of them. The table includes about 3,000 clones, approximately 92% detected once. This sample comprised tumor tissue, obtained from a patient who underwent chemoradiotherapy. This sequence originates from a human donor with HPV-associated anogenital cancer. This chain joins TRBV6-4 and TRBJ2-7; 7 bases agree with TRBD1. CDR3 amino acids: CASSERGDSYEQYV. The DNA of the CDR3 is TGTGCCAGCAGCGAACGTGGGGACAGCTACGAGCAGTACGTC.